This TCR beta chain comes out of a study of shared clonotypes between healthy human individuals. Trimming at V came to 7 bases and at J to 3 bases, leaving 6 bases not matched to a gene. This CDR3 contains 14 residues. Germline CDR1 reads MNHNS; CDR2 reads SASEGT. The method was immunoSEQ multiplex PCR; TCRdb's version includes in-frame clones alone and lacks a portion of them. This table holds 1.5 million to 1.9 million clones, roughly 98% found once. This clonotype was obtained from a man aged 25 to 40 in good health. The V gene is TRBV6-1, the J gene TRBJ2-1, with 7 bases aligning to TRBD2. Sequencing used naive CD4+ T cells sorted from blood. Sample subset: CD45RA+ positively selected. DNA for the CDR3: TGTGCCAGCAAGTTGGCTAGCGGCTACAATGAGCAGTTCTTC. It translates to CASKLASGYNEQFF.